This T cell receptor (beta chain) emerged from a study of T cells in Graves' hyperthyroidism and ophthalmopathy. General study findings and limits: Ophthalmopathy and stable hyperthyroidism were separated by a 13 V-J model.

This clonotype showed up many times. Its antigen is not known. PBMCs stemmed from less than 13 ml fresh peripheral blood. Trimming took 8 bases from V and 1 from J, leaving 12 bases between them. This CDR3 contains 13 residues. Per the germline V gene, CDR1 is MNHNS and CDR2 is SASEGT. Amplified regions were TCR beta CDR3 sequences from RNA transcripts. The HTBI primer set served for first-round RT-PCR of the TCR CDR3. Via MiXCR, TCRdb re-called the multiplex PCR reads, giving one row per CDR3 protein. The data show hundreds of thousands of distinct CDR3 sequences, 15% to 18% seen once. Source material: blood. V usage is TRBV6-1 and J usage is TRBJ2-7, with D maybe TRBD1 (5 bases). The TCR originated in a woman under 30 with Graves' hyperthyroidism that later progressed to Graves' ophthalmopathy. The CDR3 DNA reads as TGTGCCAGCTTCAGGGTGGGTTCCTACGAGCAGTACTTC. Residues: CASFRVGSYEQYF.